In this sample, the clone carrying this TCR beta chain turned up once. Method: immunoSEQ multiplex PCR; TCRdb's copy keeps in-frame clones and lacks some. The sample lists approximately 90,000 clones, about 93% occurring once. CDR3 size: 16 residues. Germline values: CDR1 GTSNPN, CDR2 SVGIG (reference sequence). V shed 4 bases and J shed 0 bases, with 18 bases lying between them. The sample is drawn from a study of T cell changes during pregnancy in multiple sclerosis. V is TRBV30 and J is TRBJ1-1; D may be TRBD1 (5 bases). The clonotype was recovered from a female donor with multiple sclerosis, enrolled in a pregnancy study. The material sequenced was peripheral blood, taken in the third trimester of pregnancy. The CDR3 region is CAWTHPDNSMNTEAFF. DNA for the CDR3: TGTGCCTGGACCCACCCGGACAACTCTATGAACACTGAAGCTTTCTTT.